This paragraph reports one TCR beta chain. Only in-frame clones appear in the TCRdb table, and some are missing; sequencing was by immunoSEQ multiplex PCR. The data show some 51,000 clones, about 94% seen once. This entry comes from a study of T cell changes during pregnancy in multiple sclerosis. Germline V CDR1 and CDR2: SQVTM, ANQGSEA. Trimming shortened V by 4 bases and J by 2 bases, and 16 bases separated the two germline ends. CDR3 length: 15 amino acids. This chain joins TRBV29-1 and TRBJ2-3; TRBD1 might be the D (6 bases). Sequencing was performed on CD4+ T cells from peripheral blood mononuclear cells, taken in the first trimester of pregnancy. The source of this sequence is a female donor with multiple sclerosis, enrolled in a pregnancy study. CDR3: CSVVAGQTYTDTQYF. The DNA for the CDR3 is TGCAGCGTTGTAGCAGGACAGACCTACACAGATACGCAGTATTTT.